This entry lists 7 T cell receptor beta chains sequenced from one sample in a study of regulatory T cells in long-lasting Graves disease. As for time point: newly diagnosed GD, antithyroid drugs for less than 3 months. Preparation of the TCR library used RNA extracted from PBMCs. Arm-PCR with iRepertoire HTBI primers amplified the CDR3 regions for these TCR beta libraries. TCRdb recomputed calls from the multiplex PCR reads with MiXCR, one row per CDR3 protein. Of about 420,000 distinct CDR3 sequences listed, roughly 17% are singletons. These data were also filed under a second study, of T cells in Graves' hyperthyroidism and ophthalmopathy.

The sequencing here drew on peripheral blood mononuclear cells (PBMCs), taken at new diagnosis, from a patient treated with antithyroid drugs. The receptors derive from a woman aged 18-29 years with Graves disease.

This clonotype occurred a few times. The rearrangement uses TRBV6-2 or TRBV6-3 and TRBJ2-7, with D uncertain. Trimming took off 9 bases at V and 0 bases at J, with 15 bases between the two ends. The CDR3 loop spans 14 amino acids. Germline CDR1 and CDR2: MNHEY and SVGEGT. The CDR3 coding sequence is TGTGCCAGTCGTTCGAGCGTGAGCTCCTACGAGCAGTACTTC. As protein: CASRSSVSSYEQYF.

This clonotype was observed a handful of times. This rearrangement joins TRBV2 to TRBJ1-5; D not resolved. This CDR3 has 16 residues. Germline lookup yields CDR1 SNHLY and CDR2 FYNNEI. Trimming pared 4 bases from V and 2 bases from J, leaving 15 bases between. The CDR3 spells CASSVFRRSGNQPQHF. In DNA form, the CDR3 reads TGTGCCAGCAGTGTTTTTAGGCGCTCGGGCAATCAGCCCCAGCATTTT.

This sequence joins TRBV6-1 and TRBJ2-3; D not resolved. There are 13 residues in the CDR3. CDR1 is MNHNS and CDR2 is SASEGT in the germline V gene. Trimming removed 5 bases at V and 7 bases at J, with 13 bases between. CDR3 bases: TGTGCCAGCAGTCTCGAAGTTCGTAATACGCAGTATTTT. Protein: CASSLEVRNTQYF.

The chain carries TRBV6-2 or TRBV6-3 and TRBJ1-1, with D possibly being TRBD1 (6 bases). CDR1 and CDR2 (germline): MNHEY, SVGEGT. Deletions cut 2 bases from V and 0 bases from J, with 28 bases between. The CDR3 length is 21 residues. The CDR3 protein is CASSYGFPKGQIGMLNTEAFF. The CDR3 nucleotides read TGTGCCAGCAGTTACGGGTTCCCTAAAGGACAGATAGGCATGTTGAACACTGAAGCTTTCTTT.

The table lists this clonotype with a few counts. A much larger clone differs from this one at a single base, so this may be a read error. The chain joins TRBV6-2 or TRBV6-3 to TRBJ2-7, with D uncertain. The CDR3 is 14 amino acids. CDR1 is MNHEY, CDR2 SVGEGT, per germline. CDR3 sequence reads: CANSFTLSSYEQYF. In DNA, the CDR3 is TGTGCCAACAGTTTTACCCTGAGCTCCTACGAGCAGTACTTC.

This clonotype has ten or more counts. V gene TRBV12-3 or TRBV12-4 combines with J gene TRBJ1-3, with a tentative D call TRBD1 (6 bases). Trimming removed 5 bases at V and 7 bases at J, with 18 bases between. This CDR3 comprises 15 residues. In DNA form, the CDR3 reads TGTGCCAGCAGTCCGCCGACAGGCACTTCGAACACCATATATTTT. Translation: CASSPPTGTSNTIYF.

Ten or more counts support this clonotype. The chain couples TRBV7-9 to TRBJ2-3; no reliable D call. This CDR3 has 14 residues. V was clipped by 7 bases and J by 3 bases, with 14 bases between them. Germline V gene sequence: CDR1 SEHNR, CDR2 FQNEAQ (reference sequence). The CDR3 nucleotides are TGTGCCAGCAACGGTGCCACAGTTACAGATACGCAGTATTTT. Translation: CASNGATVTDTQYF.